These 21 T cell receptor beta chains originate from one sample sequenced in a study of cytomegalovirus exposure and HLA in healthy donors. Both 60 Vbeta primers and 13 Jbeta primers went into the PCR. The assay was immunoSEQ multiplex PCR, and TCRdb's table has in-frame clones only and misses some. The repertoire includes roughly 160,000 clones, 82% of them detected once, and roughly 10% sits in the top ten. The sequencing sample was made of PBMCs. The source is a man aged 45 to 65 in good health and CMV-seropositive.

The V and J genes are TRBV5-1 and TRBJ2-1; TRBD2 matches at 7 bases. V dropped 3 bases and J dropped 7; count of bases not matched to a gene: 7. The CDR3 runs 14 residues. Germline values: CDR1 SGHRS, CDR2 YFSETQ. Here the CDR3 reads CASSSAGVINEQFF. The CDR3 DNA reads TGCGCCAGCAGCTCTGCGGGAGTTATAAATGAGCAGTTCTTC.

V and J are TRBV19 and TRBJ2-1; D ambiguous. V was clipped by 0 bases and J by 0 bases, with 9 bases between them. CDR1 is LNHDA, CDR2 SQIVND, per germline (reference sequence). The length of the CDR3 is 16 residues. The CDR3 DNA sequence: TGTGCCAGTAGTATAGATCCTCGCTACTCCTACAATGAGCAGTTCTTC. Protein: CASSIDPRYSYNEQFF.

The CDR3 sequence is CASSYRSGGDNEQFF. CDR3 DNA sequence: TGTGCCAGCAGTTACCGTAGCGGGGGGGACAATGAGCAGTTCTTC. The chain is built from TRBV6-6 and TRBJ2-1; 11 bases are shared with TRBD2. The CDR3 has 15 residues. The germline V gene has CDR1 MNHNY and CDR2 SVGAGI (reference sequence). V was pared by 2 bases and J by 5 bases, with 2 bases of the junction left unmatched.

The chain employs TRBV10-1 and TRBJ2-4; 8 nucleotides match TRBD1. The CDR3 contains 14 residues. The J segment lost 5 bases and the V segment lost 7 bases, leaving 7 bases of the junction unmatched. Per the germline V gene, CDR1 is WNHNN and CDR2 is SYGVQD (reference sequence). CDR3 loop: CASTTDRGQNIQYF. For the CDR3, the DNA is TGCGCCAGCACTACAGACAGGGGCCAAAACATTCAGTACTTC.

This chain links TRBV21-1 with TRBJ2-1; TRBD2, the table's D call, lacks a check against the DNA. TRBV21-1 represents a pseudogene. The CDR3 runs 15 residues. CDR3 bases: TGTGCCAGCCCCAACGGAGCGGGAGGCCACAATGAGCAGTTCTTC. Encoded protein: CASPNGAGGHNEQFF.

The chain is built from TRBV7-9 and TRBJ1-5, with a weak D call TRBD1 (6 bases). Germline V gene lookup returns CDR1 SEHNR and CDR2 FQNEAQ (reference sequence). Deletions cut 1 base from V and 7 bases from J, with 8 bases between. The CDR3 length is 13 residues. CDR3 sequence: CASSLEGDQPQHF. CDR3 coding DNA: TGTGCCAGCAGCTTAGAGGGGGACCAGCCCCAGCATTTT.

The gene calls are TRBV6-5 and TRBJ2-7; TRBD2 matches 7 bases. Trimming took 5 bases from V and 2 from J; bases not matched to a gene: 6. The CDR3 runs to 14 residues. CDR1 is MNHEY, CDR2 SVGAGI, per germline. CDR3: CASSDPRGAYEQYF. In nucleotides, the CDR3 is TGTGCCAGCAGTGACCCCCGGGGGGCCTACGAGCAGTACTTC.

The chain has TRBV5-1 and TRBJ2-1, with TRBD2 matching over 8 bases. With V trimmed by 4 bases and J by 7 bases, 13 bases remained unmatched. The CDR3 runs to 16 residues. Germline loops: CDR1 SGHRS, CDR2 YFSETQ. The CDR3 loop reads CASSTTGAGDGNEQFF. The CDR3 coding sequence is TGCGCCAGCAGCACCACAGGAGCGGGGGACGGGAATGAGCAGTTCTTC.

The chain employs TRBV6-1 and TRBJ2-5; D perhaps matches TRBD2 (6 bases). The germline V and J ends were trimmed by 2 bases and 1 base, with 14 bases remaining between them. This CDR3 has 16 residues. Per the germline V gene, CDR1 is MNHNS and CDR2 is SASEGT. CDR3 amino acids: CASSEWGIAVQETQYF. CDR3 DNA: TGTGCCAGCAGTGAATGGGGCATAGCGGTCCAAGAGACCCAGTACTTC.

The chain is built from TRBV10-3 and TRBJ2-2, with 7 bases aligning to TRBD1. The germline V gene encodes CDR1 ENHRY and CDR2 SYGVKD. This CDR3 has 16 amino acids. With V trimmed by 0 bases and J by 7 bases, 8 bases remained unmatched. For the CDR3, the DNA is TGTGCCATCAGTGAGTCGGCTGGACAGGTTGGCGGGGAGCTGTTTTTT. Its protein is CAISESAGQVGGELFF.

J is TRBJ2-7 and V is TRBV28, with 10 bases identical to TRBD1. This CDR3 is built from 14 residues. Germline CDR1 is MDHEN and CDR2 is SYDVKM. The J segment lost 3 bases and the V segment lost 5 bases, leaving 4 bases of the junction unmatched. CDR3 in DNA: TGTGCCAGCAGTCCGGGGACAGGGGACTACGAGCAGTACTTC. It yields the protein CASSPGTGDYEQYF.

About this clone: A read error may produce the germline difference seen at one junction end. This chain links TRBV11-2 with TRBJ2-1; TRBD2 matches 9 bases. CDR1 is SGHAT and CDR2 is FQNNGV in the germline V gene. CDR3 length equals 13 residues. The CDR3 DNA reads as TGTGCCAGCAGCTTAGATAGACTAGCGGTTCGGGTCTTC. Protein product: CASSLDRLAVRVF.

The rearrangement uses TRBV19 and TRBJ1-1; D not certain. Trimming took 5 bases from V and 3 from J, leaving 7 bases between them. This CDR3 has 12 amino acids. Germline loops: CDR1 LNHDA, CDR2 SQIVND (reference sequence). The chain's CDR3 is CASSPPDTEAFF. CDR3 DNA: TGTGCCAGTAGTCCACCGGACACTGAAGCTTTCTTT. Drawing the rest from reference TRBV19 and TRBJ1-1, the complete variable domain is DGGITQSPKYLFRKEGQNVTLSCEQNLNHDAMYWYRQDPGQGLRLIYYSQIVNDFQKGDIAEGYSVSREKKESFPLTVTSAQKNPTAFYLCASSPPDTEAFFGQGTRLTVV.

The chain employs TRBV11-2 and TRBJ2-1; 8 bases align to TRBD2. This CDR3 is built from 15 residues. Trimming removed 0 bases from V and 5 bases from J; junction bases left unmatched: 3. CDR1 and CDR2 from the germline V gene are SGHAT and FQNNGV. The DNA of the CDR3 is TGTGCCAGCAGCTTAGACGGGGGGGGCCACAATGAGCAGTTCTTC. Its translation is CASSLDGGGHNEQFF.

The DNA for the CDR3 is TGTGCCAGCAGCTTAGATCACGGGCGGGAGGGTCTAGAGCAGTACTTC. The encoded protein is CASSLDHGREGLEQYF. This sequence joins TRBV11-2 and TRBJ2-7; 9 positions match TRBD2. The ends lost 0 bases at V and 7 bases at J; junction bases unmatched: 10. The CDR3 consists of 16 residues. Germline CDR1 SGHAT, CDR2 FQNNGV.

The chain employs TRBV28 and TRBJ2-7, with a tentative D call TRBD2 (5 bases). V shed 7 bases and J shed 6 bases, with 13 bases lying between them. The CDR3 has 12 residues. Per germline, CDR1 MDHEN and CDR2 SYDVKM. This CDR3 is CASTPGVGEQYF. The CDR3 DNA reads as TGTGCCAGCACCCCCGGGGTCGGCGAGCAGTACTTC.

CDR3 protein: CASSPGSTEAFF. CDR3 coding DNA: TGTGCCAGCAGTCCAGGATCCACTGAAGCTTTCTTT. The chain joins TRBV5-6 to TRBJ1-1; D is unclear. Germline lookup yields CDR1 SGHDT and CDR2 YYEEEE. The CDR3 totals 12 residues. Between the trimmed V and J ends, which lost 5 bases and 4 bases, there was a span of 9 bases.

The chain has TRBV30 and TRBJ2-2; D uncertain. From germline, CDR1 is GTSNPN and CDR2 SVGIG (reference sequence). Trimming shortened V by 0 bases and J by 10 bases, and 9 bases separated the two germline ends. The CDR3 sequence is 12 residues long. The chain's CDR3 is CAWSVHFEELFF. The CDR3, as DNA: TGTGCCTGGAGTGTACATTTTGAGGAGCTGTTTTTT.

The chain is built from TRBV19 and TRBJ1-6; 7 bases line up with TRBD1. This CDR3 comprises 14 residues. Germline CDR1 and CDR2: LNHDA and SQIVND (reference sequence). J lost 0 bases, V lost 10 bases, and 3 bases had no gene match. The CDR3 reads CAIRGSSYNSPLHF. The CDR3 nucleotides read TGTGCCATCAGGGGGAGCTCCTATAATTCACCCCTCCACTTT. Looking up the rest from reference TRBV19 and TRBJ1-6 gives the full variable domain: DGGITQSPKYLFRKEGQNVTLSCEQNLNHDAMYWYRQDPGQGLRLIYYSQIVNDFQKGDIAEGYSVSREKKESFPLTVTSAQKNPTAFYLCAIRGSSYNSPLHFGNGTRLTVT.

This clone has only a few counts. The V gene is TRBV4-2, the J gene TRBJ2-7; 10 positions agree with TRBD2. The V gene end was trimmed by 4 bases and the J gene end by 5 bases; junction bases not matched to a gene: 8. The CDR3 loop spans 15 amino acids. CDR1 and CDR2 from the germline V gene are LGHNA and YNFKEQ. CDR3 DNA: TGTGCCAGCAGCCTCCGGCTAGCGGGAGAGGACGAGCAGTACTTC. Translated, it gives CASSLRLAGEDEQYF.

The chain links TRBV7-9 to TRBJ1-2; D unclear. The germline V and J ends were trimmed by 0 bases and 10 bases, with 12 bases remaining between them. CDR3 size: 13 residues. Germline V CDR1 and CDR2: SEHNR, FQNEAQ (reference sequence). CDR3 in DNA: TGTGCCAGCAGCTTAGCGTCTGGCAGGCACTACACCTTC. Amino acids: CASSLASGRHYTF.